Listed below are T cell receptor beta chains from one sample, sequenced in a study of T cells in Graves' hyperthyroidism and ophthalmopathy. TCRdb re-called the multiplex PCR reads through MiXCR, storing one row per CDR3 protein. The sample comprises approximately 640,000 distinct CDR3 sequences, roughly 15% of which are singletons, and 3.8% rests with the top ten. Specimen: blood. These receptor sequences come from a woman in her thirties with Graves' hyperthyroidism. Each CDR3 is given with its conserved first and last residue. Fields, in order: CDR3 protein, CDR3 DNA, D gene, V gene, clone size, J gene. D genes are given only for firm matches. Size values are once, few and many counts, or a class for expanded clones, and some rows have none.

CASSSTGGITDTQYF TGTGCCAGCAGTTCTACAGGGGGCATTACAGATACGCAGTATTTT TRBD1 TRBV6-1 - TRBJ2-3
CASSAFGGPGANVLTF TGTGCCAGCAGTGCCTTCGGGGGGCCTGGGGCCAACGTCCTGACTTTC - TRBV27 - TRBJ2-6
CSGSGRPDTQYF TGCAGCGGGAGCGGGAGGCCAGATACGCAGTATTTT TRBD2 TRBV29-1 - TRBJ2-3
CASSQDPVSNQPQHF TGCGCCAGCAGCCAAGATCCGGTTAGCAATCAGCCCCAGCATTTT - TRBV4-1 - TRBJ1-5
CAGSSSVRGSGEQYF TGTGCCGGCAGCTCATCGGTACGAGGATCCGGCGAGCAGTACTTC - TRBV5-4 - TRBJ2-7
CASSFQTGNYGYTF TGTGCCAGCAGTTTCCAGACCGGTAACTATGGCTACACCTTC - TRBV12-3/TRBV12-4 - TRBJ1-2
CATSDFRGYGYTF TGTGCCACCAGTGATTTCCGAGGCTATGGCTACACCTTC - TRBV24-1 - TRBJ1-2
CASSIGLADEQFF TGCGCCAGCAGCATCGGACTAGCGGATGAGCAGTTCTTC TRBD2 TRBV5-1 few TRBJ2-1
CASSQWQGRTGAFF TGTGCCAGCAGCCAATGGCAGGGGCGCACTGGAGCTTTCTTT - TRBV14 few TRBJ1-1
CASSSQGPTEAFF TGTGCCAGCAGCTCACAGGGACCCACTGAAGCTTTCTTT - TRBV11-2 many TRBJ1-1
CASSRDSSSTDTQYF TGCGCCAGCAGTCGGGACAGCTCTAGCACAGATACGCAGTATTTT TRBD1 TRBV5-1 many TRBJ2-3
CASRVSSGSEEQYF TGTGCCAGCAGGGTTTCGAGCGGGAGTGAAGAGCAGTACTTC TRBD2 TRBV2 many TRBJ2-7
CATSLQGNQPQHF TGTGCCACCAGTTTGCAGGGCAATCAGCCCCAGCATTTT - TRBV24-1 many TRBJ1-5
CASSPGQGGQPQHF TGTGCCAGCAGCCCAGGACAGGGGGGACAGCCCCAGCATTTT TRBD1 TRBV7-8 - TRBJ1-5
CASSSLGTGVDEQFF TGTGCCAGCAGCTCTCTTGGGACAGGGGTCGATGAGCAGTTCTTC TRBD1 TRBV7-2 - TRBJ2-1
CASSQDPTGPPPSYNEQFF TGCGCCAGCAGCCAAGATCCCACAGGACCACCCCCATCCTACAATGAGCAGTTCTTC - TRBV4-3 once TRBJ2-1
CSVARGASYEQYF TGCAGCGTTGCACGGGGGGCAAGCTACGAGCAGTACTTC - TRBV29-1 few TRBJ2-7
CASSLSQGGGTGELFF TGTGCCAGCAGTTTGTCCCAGGGGGGGGGCACCGGGGAGCTGTTTTTT - TRBV28 many TRBJ2-2
CAISESGTPDPNEQFF TGTGCCATCAGTGAGTCTGGGACTCCGGACCCCAATGAGCAGTTCTTC - TRBV10-3 many TRBJ2-1
CASSLGPSGRATRGNIQYF TGTGCCAGCAGCTTAGGGCCTAGCGGGAGGGCCACCCGCGGGAACATTCAGTACTTC TRBD2 TRBV7-2 few TRBJ2-4
CASSEAEGGEQFF TGTGCCAGCAGTGAAGCGGAGGGGGGTGAGCAGTTCTTC - TRBV6-1 - TRBJ2-1
CASRRRKGGEQFF TGTGCCAGCAGGCGTCGGAAAGGAGGGGAGCAGTTCTTC - TRBV6-1 - TRBJ2-1
CASSLTINSEAFF TGTGCCAGCAGCTTAACGATCAACTCTGAAGCTTTCTTT - TRBV7-6 - TRBJ1-1
CASSPDRAGYGYTF TGTGCCAGCAGCCCCGACAGGGCCGGCTATGGCTACACCTTC TRBD1 TRBV28 - TRBJ1-2
CASSYEREGPYNEQFF TGTGCCAGCAGTTACGAGCGGGAGGGCCCGTACAATGAGCAGTTCTTC TRBD2 TRBV6-5 many TRBJ2-1
CASSDNEQFF TGTGCCAGCAGCGACAATGAGCAGTTCTTC - TRBV2 many TRBJ2-1
CASSISGSRGFYEQYF TGTGCCAGCAGTATCTCCGGGTCAAGGGGATTCTACGAGCAGTACTTC - TRBV27 few TRBJ2-7
CASSGLAGYYEQYF TGTGCCAGCAGCGGACTAGCGGGGTACTACGAGCAGTACTTC TRBD2 TRBV12-3/TRBV12-4 many TRBJ2-7
CSARPTGRGYGYTF TGCAGTGCTAGACCGACAGGACGGGGTTATGGCTACACCTTC - TRBV20-1 many TRBJ1-2
CASSLYRYPYEQYF TGTGCCAGCAGCCTTTACAGGTATCCCTACGAGCAGTACTTC - TRBV3-1 - TRBJ2-7
CSVEVGGTGPYEQYF TGCAGCGTTGAAGTCGGAGGGACAGGACCCTACGAGCAGTACTTC TRBD1 TRBV29-1 few TRBJ2-7
CASSLGAGNSGANVLTF TGTGCCAGCAGCTTAGGGGCTGGGAACTCTGGGGCCAACGTCCTGACTTTC - TRBV7-9 - TRBJ2-6
CASSFTLNYGYTF TGTGCCAGCAGTTTTACACTTAACTATGGCTACACCTTC - TRBV12-3/TRBV12-4 many TRBJ1-2
CAWSVGQYQPQHF TGTGCCTGGAGTGTAGGCCAGTACCAGCCCCAGCATTTT - TRBV30 few TRBJ1-5
CASSPPLETHYF TGTGCCAGCTCACCTCCTTTGGAGACCCACTACTTC - TRBV18 once TRBJ2-5
CASSILVNTEAFF TGTGCCAGTAGTATCTTGGTGAACACTGAAGCTTTCTTT - TRBV19 - TRBJ1-1
CASSNPPDQPQHF TGTGCCAGTAGTAACCCTCCCGATCAGCCCCAGCATTTT - TRBV19 - TRBJ1-5
CASSPRELNTEASF TGTGCCAGCAGTCCCAGGGAATTGAACACTGAAGCTTCCTTT - TRBV6-1 - TRBJ1-1
CASSVSWSDTQYF TGTGCCAGCAGTGTTTCGTGGTCAGATACGCAGTATTTT - TRBV2 many TRBJ2-3
CASSFWESPYNEQFF TGTGCCAGCAGTTTTTGGGAGTCCCCCTACAATGAGCAGTTCTTC - TRBV28 - TRBJ2-1
CASSEGLAGRETQYF TGTGCCAGCAGTGAGGGACTAGCGGGACGAGAGACCCAGTACTTC TRBD2 TRBV6-1 - TRBJ2-5
CASSLYSGRTDTQYF TGTGCCAGCAGCTTATATAGCGGGAGAACAGATACGCAGTATTTT TRBD2 TRBV7-3 many TRBJ2-3